A single sample gave rise to the 32 T cell receptor beta chains below, sequenced in a study of cytomegalovirus exposure and HLA in healthy donors. Profiled with immunoSEQ multiplex PCR; TCRdb holds only in-frame clones, not every one. The sample contains about 50,000 clones, 93% of which appear only once. Sequencing input: PBMCs. The receptors shown here come from a woman aged 18-29 years in good health and CMV-seropositive.

The V and J genes are TRBV5-6 and TRBJ2-7; D gene uncertain. This CDR3 is built from 14 residues. The germline CDR1 and CDR2 sequences are SGHDT and YYEEEE. Trimming left V 0 bases short and J 5 bases short, with 12 bases between. The CDR3 DNA reads as TGTGCCAGCAGCTTGGCAGGTGTTCGTCACGAGCAGTACTTC. Its protein is CASSLAGVRHEQYF.

The chain carries TRBV6-5 and TRBJ2-7; D is unresolved. The germline V gene has CDR1 MNHEY and CDR2 SVGAGI. The CDR3 loop spans 11 amino acids. Trimming shortened V by 6 bases and J by 5 bases, and 8 bases separated the two germline ends. The CDR3 DNA follows: TGTGCCAGCAGCCTAGGTGACGAGCAGTACTTC. The encoded protein is CASSLGDEQYF.

The V call is TRBV7-9, the J call TRBJ2-7; perhaps TRBD2 as D (5 bases). V was trimmed by 5 bases and J by 3 bases, leaving 17 bases between them. This CDR3 region has 15 residues. Germline-derived CDR1 and CDR2 are SEHNR and FQNEAQ (reference sequence). CDR3 DNA sequence: TGTGCCAGCAGCCAAGTGGGATCCGAGGGCTACGAGCAGTACTTC. As protein: CASSQVGSEGYEQYF.

This clone has more than one count but fewer than ten. This rearrangement joins TRBV20-1 to TRBJ2-7; no clear D. Germline V gene lookup returns CDR1 DFQATT and CDR2 SNEGSKA (reference sequence). V shed 7 bases and J shed 9 bases, with 16 bases lying between them. The CDR3 has 11 residues. CDR3 amino acids: CSGNLEYRQYF. DNA of the CDR3: TGCAGTGGTAATTTGGAGTACCGGCAGTACTTC.

This chain uses TRBV18 with TRBJ1-3, with D perhaps TRBD1 (6 bases). The germline V and J ends were trimmed by 3 bases and 7 bases, with 10 bases remaining between them. CDR3 length: 13 amino acids. The V gene's germline CDR1 is KGHSH and CDR2 LQKENI. This chain's CDR3 is CASSPDRPNTIYF. The CDR3 DNA reads as TGTGCCAGCTCACCCGACAGGCCCAACACCATATATTTT.

The chain carries TRBV30 and TRBJ2-3, with a tentative D call TRBD2 (6 bases). Germline CDR1 GTSNPN, CDR2 SVGIG (reference sequence). This CDR3 is 14 amino acids long. The V end lost 2 bases, the J end lost 1 base, and 10 bases lay between the germline ends. CDR3 in amino acids: CAWSSGGGTDTQYF. The CDR3 nucleotides are TGTGCCTGGAGTTCCGGGGGAGGCACAGATACGCAGTATTTT. Using reference TRBV30 and TRBJ2-3 for the parts outside the CDR3, the full variable domain is SQTIHQWPATLVQPVGSPLSLECTVEGTSNPNLYWYRQAAGRGLQLLFYSVGIGQISSEVPQNLSASRPQDRQFILSSKKLLLSDSGFYLCAWSSGGGTDTQYFGPGTRLTVL.

This CDR3 reads CASSSPSLAGSTDTQYF. In DNA, the CDR3 is TGTGCCAGCAGCTCCCCCTCCTTAGCGGGGAGCACAGATACGCAGTATTTT. This sequence joins TRBV11-2 and TRBJ2-3; 8 bases are shared with TRBD2. The CDR3 is 17 residues long. The germline CDR1 and CDR2 sequences are SGHAT and FQNNGV. The junction had 9 bases not matched to a gene; V was cut back by 4 bases and J by 0 bases.

V usage is TRBV4-3 and J usage is TRBJ1-2; a weak D match, TRBD1 (6 bases). CDR3 size: 15 residues. The germline gives CDR1 LGHNA, CDR2 YSLEER. V lost 0 bases and J lost 2, with 10 bases in between. The CDR3 DNA reads TGCGCCAGCAGCCAAGAGCAGGGGTGGAACTATGGCTACACCTTC. Translation gives CASSQEQGWNYGYTF.

The chain combines TRBV6-6 with TRBJ2-1, with a weak D call TRBD1 (6 bases). V was shortened by 10 bases and J by 2 bases, with 12 bases between the two germline ends. Germline CDR1 reads MNHNY; CDR2 reads SVGAGI (reference sequence). The CDR3 totals 13 residues. The CDR3 sequence: CATWGHTYNEQFF. For the CDR3, the DNA is TGTGCCACCTGGGGACACACCTACAATGAGCAGTTCTTC.

The V gene is TRBV28, the J gene TRBJ2-7, with a possible D match to TRBD2 (7 bases). The germline V gene encodes CDR1 MDHEN and CDR2 SYDVKM. The CDR3 runs 15 residues. V lost 7 bases to trimming and J lost 4 bases, with 20 bases between them. The CDR3 nucleotides are TGTGCCAGCACTGTCTATGGGGGGGCCGATTACGAGCAGTACTTC. Translated, it gives CASTVYGGADYEQYF.

The V gene is TRBV4-3, the J gene TRBJ1-4; D may be TRBD1 (5 bases). V was cut by 2 bases and J by 3 bases, with 7 bases left in between. The CDR3 length is 14 residues. CDR1 and CDR2 (germline): LGHNA, YSLEER. The CDR3 loop is CASSQRGANEKLFF. Here the CDR3 DNA reads TGCGCCAGCAGCCAACGGGGGGCTAATGAAAAACTGTTTTTT.

The chain employs TRBV5-1 and TRBJ2-4, with D hard to call. The germline gives CDR1 SGHRS, CDR2 YFSETQ. Trimming shortened V by 0 bases and J by 4 bases, and 8 bases separated the two germline ends. The length of the CDR3 is 14 residues. The CDR3 sequence: CASSLEYGKNIQYF. The CDR3 region has the DNA TGCGCCAGCAGCTTGGAGTACGGTAAAAACATTCAGTACTTC.

The V gene is TRBV11-2, the J gene TRBJ2-5; TRBD1 matches at 10 bases. This CDR3 contains 17 residues. Germline-derived CDR1 and CDR2 are SGHAT and FQNNGV. Trimming took 5 bases from V and 7 from J; bases not matched to a gene: 16. CDR3: CASSPTPGGGQGRTQYF. The DNA of the CDR3 is TGTGCCAGCAGCCCCACCCCCGGGGGGGGACAGGGGCGGACCCAGTACTTC. Using reference TRBV11-2 and TRBJ2-5 for the parts outside the CDR3, the full variable domain is EAGVAQSPRYKIIEKRQSVAFWCNPISGHATLYWYQQILGQGPKLLIQFQNNGVVDDSQLPKDRFSAERLKGVDSTLKIQPAKLEDSAVYLCASSPTPGGGQGRTQYFGPGTRLLVL.

This chain uses TRBV19 with TRBJ2-1; 13 nucleotides match TRBD2. V gave up 4 bases and J gave up 7 bases; unmatched junction bases: 10. The CDR3 length is 17 residues. Germline V gene data show CDR1 as LNHDA and CDR2 as SQIVND (reference sequence). The CDR3 region is CASSTGLAGFRGNEQFF. CDR3 bases: TGTGCCAGTAGTACGGGACTAGCGGGGTTCCGTGGGAATGAGCAGTTCTTC.

This chain links TRBV30 with TRBJ1-1; a weak D match, TRBD1 (5 bases). This CDR3 is 13 amino acids long. CDR1 GTSNPN and CDR2 SVGIG come from the germline V gene (reference sequence). V shed 0 bases and J shed 7 bases, with 12 bases lying between them. CDR3 coding DNA: TGTGCCTGGAGTGTAGCAGGGAACTTTGAAGCTTTCTTT. Its translation is CAWSVAGNFEAFF.

The V gene is TRBV5-1, the J gene TRBJ2-7; 9 bases agree with TRBD1. Germline values: CDR1 SGHRS, CDR2 YFSETQ. Trimming cost V 1 base and J 2 bases; bases outside gene matches: 1. This CDR3 comprises 14 residues. The CDR3 loop is CASSLRQGAYEQYF. CDR3 DNA: TGCGCCAGCAGCTTGAGACAGGGGGCCTACGAGCAGTACTTC.

V usage is TRBV19 and J usage is TRBJ2-2, with D possibly matching TRBD1 (5 bases). This CDR3 comprises 16 residues. Per germline, CDR1 LNHDA and CDR2 SQIVND (reference sequence). V shed 7 bases and J shed 1 base, with 16 bases lying between them. This CDR3 is CASTSQGKVNTGELFF. Written as DNA, the CDR3 is TGTGCCAGTACTTCTCAGGGAAAAGTGAACACCGGGGAGCTGTTTTTT. The variable domain in full, completed from reference TRBV19 and TRBJ2-2, reads DGGITQSPKYLFRKEGQNVTLSCEQNLNHDAMYWYRQDPGQGLRLIYYSQIVNDFQKGDIAEGYSVSREKKESFPLTVTSAQKNPTAFYLCASTSQGKVNTGELFFGEGSRLTVL.

The V call is TRBV5-4, the J call TRBJ2-2; TRBD1 matches at 11 bases. The V gene end was trimmed by 4 bases and the J gene end by 4 bases; junction bases not matched to a gene: 3. Germline CDR1 and CDR2: SGHNT and YYREEE (reference sequence). The CDR3 runs 15 residues. The CDR3 region is CASSHGTGGTGELFF. Here the CDR3 DNA reads TGTGCCAGCAGCCATGGGACAGGGGGCACCGGGGAGCTGTTTTTT.

V gene TRBV5-1 combines with J gene TRBJ2-7; D possibly corresponds to TRBD1 (6 bases). CDR1 and CDR2 (germline): SGHRS, YFSETQ. V lost 5 bases to trimming and J lost 2 bases, with 17 bases between them. This CDR3 region has 15 residues. This CDR3 is CASRTQGSNPYEQYF. The CDR3 nucleotides are TGCGCCAGCAGGACTCAGGGGTCGAACCCCTACGAGCAGTACTTC.

J is TRBJ2-2 and V is TRBV2, with D possibly TRBD1 on 5 matching bases. Germline CDR1 and CDR2: SNHLY and FYNNEI. This CDR3 region has 15 residues. V lost 0 bases, J lost 6 bases, and 11 bases lay in between. In DNA form, the CDR3 reads TGTGCCAGCAGTGAAGCCACAGGTTTCGCCGGGGAGCTGTTTTTT. Translated: CASSEATGFAGELFF. Variable domain in full (rest from reference TRBV2 and TRBJ2-2): EPEVTQTPSHQVTQMGQEVILRCVPISNHLYFYWYRQILGQKVEFLVSFYNNEISEKSEIFDDQFSVERPDGSNFTLKIRSTKLEDSAMYFCASSEATGFAGELFFGEGSRLTVL.

V usage is TRBV30 and J usage is TRBJ2-7; perhaps TRBD2 as D (6 bases). The CDR3 sequence is 11 residues long. Germline values: CDR1 GTSNPN, CDR2 SVGIG (reference sequence). The CDR3 nucleotides read TGTGCAATGGGGGGAGATTACGAGCAGTACTTC. Protein product: CAMGGDYEQYF.

The rearrangement joins TRBV7-3 to TRBJ2-3; D is ambiguous. The germline CDR1 and CDR2 sequences are SGHTA and FQGTGA. V lost 4 bases and J 2 bases, leaving 7 bases between the germline ends. The CDR3 has 13 amino acids. CDR3 in amino acids: CASSSTNTDTQYF. DNA of the CDR3: TGTGCCAGCAGCTCTACTAACACAGATACGCAGTATTTT.

The chain combines TRBV5-1 with TRBJ2-2, with 8 bases identical to TRBD1. Germline V CDR1 and CDR2: SGHRS, YFSETQ. This CDR3 has 16 amino acids. V trimming: 4 bases; J trimming: 3 bases; junction bases outside the gene matches: 8. The CDR3 DNA reads TGCGCCAGCAGCCCCCCAGCAGGGGGCTACACCGGGGAGCTGTTTTTT. Protein sequence: CASSPPAGGYTGELFF. The complete variable domain, with remaining parts taken from reference TRBV5-1 and TRBJ2-2, reads KAGVTQTPRYLIKTRGQQVTLSCSPISGHRSVSWYQQTPGQGLQFLFEYFSETQRNKGNFPGRFSGRQFSNSRSEMNVSTLELGDSALYLCASSPPAGGYTGELFFGEGSRLTVL.

V is TRBV4-2 and J is TRBJ1-5; D unclear. The CDR3 runs 14 residues. Per the germline V gene, CDR1 is LGHNA and CDR2 is YNFKEQ. The V and J ends lost 0 bases and 3 bases respectively, with 6 bases between them. The CDR3 coding sequence is TGTGCCAGCAGCCAAGACAGGTTCAATCAGCCCCAGCATTTT. Encoded protein: CASSQDRFNQPQHF.

This chain connects TRBV5-1 to TRBJ1-1; tentative D call: TRBD1 (5 bases). Per germline, CDR1 SGHRS and CDR2 YFSETQ. This CDR3 has 14 residues. V was pared by 4 bases and J by 0 bases, with 10 bases between. The CDR3 bases are TGCGCCAGCAGCGCGGGACCGCTGAACACTGAAGCTTTCTTT. Its protein product is CASSAGPLNTEAFF.

The chain joins TRBV7-6 to TRBJ2-3; D is unclear. Germline V gives CDR1 SGHVS, CDR2 FNYEAQ. The V gene lost 0 bases and the J gene lost 2 bases, with 9 bases spanning the gap. There are 15 residues in the CDR3. The CDR3 nucleotides are TGTGCCAGCAGCTTAGCGTCAGGTTACACAGATACGCAGTATTTT. Residues: CASSLASGYTDTQYF.

This clone was counted a single time. The chain has TRBV6-6 and TRBJ1-4, with a tentative D call TRBD1 (6 bases). CDR3 length: 13 amino acids. Germline V CDR1 and CDR2: MNHNY, SVGAGI (reference sequence). V lost 6 bases to trimming and J lost 4 bases, with 9 bases between them. The CDR3 DNA reads as TGTGCCAGCAGGGACAGTCATAATGAAAAACTGTTTTTT. This gives the protein CASRDSHNEKLFF.

The CDR3 nucleotides are TGTGCCAGCAGCATAAGACAGGGAGTATACTCTGGGGCCAACGTCCTGACTTTC. Protein sequence: CASSIRQGVYSGANVLTF. The V and J genes are TRBV5-5 and TRBJ2-6, with 7 bases that match TRBD1. CDR3 size: 18 residues. V lost 4 bases, J lost 0 bases, and 10 bases stayed unmatched. Per germline, CDR1 SGHKS and CDR2 YYEKEE (reference sequence). Looking up the rest from reference TRBV5-5 and TRBJ2-6 gives the full variable domain: DAGVTQSPTHLIKTRGQQVTLRCSPISGHKSVSWYQQVLGQGPQFIFQYYEKEERGRGNFPDRFSARQFPNYSSELNVNALLLGDSALYLCASSIRQGVYSGANVLTFGAGSRLTVL.

The rearrangement joins TRBV19 to TRBJ1-4; perhaps TRBD1 as D (6 bases). Germline CDR1 and CDR2: LNHDA and SQIVND (reference sequence). Trimming took off 8 bases at V and 8 bases at J, with 12 bases between the two ends. This CDR3 is 12 amino acids long. The chain's CDR3 is CASGGQSEKLFF. DNA of the CDR3: TGTGCCAGTGGAGGACAGTCCGAAAAACTGTTTTTT.

This chain links TRBV4-3 with TRBJ1-5; TRBD1 agrees at 7 bases. The CDR3 sequence is 15 residues long. The germline gives CDR1 LGHNA, CDR2 YSLEER. V gave up 4 bases and J gave up 7 bases; unmatched junction bases: 10. CDR3 nucleotide sequence: TGCGCCAGCAGCCGCGGTCGGGACAGCGGACAGCCCCAGCATTTT. It translates to CASSRGRDSGQPQHF.

The V and J genes are TRBV6-4 and TRBJ1-1; 7 bases agree with TRBD1. CDR3 length: 14 amino acids. The germline V gene encodes CDR1 MRHNA and CDR2 SNTAGT. Trimming removed 6 bases from V and 4 bases from J; junction bases left unmatched: 8. The CDR3 DNA follows: TGTGCCAGCAGCTTTCCGACAGGGTGCACTGAAGCTTTCTTT. Its translation: CASSFPTGCTEAFF.

The chain uses TRBV19 and TRBJ1-2, with 7 bases identical to TRBD1. J gave up 1 base and V 9 bases, and 8 bases lay outside the gene matches. This CDR3 comprises 14 residues. Germline assignment: CDR1 LNHDA and CDR2 SQIVND (reference sequence). CDR3 bases: TGTGCCAGCTCCGGGACAGAGAATAACTATGGCTACACCTTC. Amino acids: CASSGTENNYGYTF.